This T cell receptor beta chain was documented in a study of blood T cells in healthy people across ages. This CDR3 comprises 14 residues. The germline V gene encodes CDR1 DFQATT and CDR2 SNEGSKA (reference sequence). The V end lost 6 bases, the J end lost 11 bases, and 25 bases lay between the germline ends. Study-wide results and limits: No conclusive comparison of naive versus antigen-experienced cells was possible with unsorted PBMCs.

Worth noting for this clonotype: The target antigen is unknown.

Combining a sample-barcoded 5' primer with a J-beta primer mix, a second PCR ran for 7 to 11 cycles. TCRdb analysed the 5' RACE reads with MiXCR anew, one entry per CDR3 protein. The sample consists of 800,000 to 1,300,000 distinct CDR3 sequences, 20% to 25% of them appearing once. The sample also formed part of further work on T cells of mothers and their children.

Sequenced material: blood. V and J are TRBV20-1 and TRBJ2-5; possibly TRBD1 for D (6 bases). This TCR derives from a girl aged 2 to 9 in good health. The CDR3 loop is CSASATGIGGKQYF. DNA for the CDR3: TGCAGTGCCAGTGCCACAGGAATTGGGGGCAAGCAGTACTTC.